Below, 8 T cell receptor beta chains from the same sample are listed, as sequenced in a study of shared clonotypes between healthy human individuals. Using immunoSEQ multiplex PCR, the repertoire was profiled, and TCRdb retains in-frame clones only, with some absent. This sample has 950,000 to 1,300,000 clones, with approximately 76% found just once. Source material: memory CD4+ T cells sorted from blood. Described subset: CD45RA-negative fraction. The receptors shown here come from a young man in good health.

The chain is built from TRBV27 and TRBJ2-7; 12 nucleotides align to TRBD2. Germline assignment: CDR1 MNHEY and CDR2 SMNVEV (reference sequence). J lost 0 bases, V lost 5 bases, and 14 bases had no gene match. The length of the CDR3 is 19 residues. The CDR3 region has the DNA TGTGCCAGCAGTACACAGGGCGGACTAGCGGGGCTGGTCTCCTACGAGCAGTACTTC. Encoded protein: CASSTQGGLAGLVSYEQYF.

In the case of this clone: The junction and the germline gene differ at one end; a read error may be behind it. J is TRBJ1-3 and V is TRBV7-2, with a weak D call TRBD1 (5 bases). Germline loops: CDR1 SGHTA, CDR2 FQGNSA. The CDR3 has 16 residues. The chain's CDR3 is CASSLGTTLSGNTIYF. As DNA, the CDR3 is TGTGCCAGCAGTTTAGGGACGACACTCTCTGGAAACACCATATATTTT.

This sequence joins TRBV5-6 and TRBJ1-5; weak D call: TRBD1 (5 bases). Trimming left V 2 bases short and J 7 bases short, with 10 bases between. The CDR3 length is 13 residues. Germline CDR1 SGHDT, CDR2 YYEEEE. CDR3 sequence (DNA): TGTGCCAGCAGCTTAGGGGTGCGCCAGCCCCAGCATTTT. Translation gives CASSLGVRQPQHF.

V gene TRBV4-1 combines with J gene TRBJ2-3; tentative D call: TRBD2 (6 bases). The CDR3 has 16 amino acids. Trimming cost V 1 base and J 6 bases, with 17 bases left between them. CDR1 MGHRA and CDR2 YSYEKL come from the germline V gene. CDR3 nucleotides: TGCGCCAGCAGCCAAGCCCCCCCGGGAGTCGGGGATACGCAGTATTTT. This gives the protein CASSQAPPGVGDTQYF.

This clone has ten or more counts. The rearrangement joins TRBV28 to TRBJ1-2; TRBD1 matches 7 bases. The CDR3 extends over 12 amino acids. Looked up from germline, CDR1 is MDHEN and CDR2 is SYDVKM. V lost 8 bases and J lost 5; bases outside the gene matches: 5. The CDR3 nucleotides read TGTGCCAGCGGCAGCAGGGGGTATGGCTACACCTTC. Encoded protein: CASGSRGYGYTF.

The CDR3 DNA follows: TGTGCCAGTTTAAGCCCTGAGGAGACCCAGTACTTC. It is translated as CASLSPEETQYF. This chain links TRBV19 with TRBJ2-5; D is unresolved. CDR3 size: 12 residues. The V end was cut by 8 bases, the J end by 5 bases, with 12 bases between. The germline CDR1 and CDR2 sequences are LNHDA and SQIVND (reference sequence).

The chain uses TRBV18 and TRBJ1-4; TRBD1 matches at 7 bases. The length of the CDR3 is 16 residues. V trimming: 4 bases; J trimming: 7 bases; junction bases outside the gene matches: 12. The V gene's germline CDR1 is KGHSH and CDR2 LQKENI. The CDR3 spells CASSREGTVNAEKLFF. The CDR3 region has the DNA TGTGCCAGCTCACGGGAAGGGACAGTCAACGCTGAAAAACTGTTTTTT.

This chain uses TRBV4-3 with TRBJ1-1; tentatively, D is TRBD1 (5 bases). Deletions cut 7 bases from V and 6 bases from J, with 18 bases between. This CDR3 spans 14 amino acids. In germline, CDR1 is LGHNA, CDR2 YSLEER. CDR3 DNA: TGCGCCAGCAAAGCCAGTGGGGGTTTCTCTGAAGCTTTCTTT. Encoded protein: CASKASGGFSEAFF.